Below are 8 T cell receptor beta chains sequenced from a single sample in a study of tumor-infiltrating lymphocytes in localized non-small cell lung cancer. The repertoire was sequenced with immunoSEQ multiplex PCR; TCRdb's copy has only in-frame clones and lacks some. The table lists 15,000 or so clones, about four fifths of them singletons. The sequenced sample consisted of lung tumor tissue. These receptor sequences come from a human donor with non-small cell lung cancer.

With regard to this clone: At one end, the junction sequence differs from germline, possibly due to a read error. The CDR3 is CASTLGSGQGRYNEQFF. The CDR3 coding sequence is TGTGCCAGCACCTTAGGATCTGGACAGGGTCGCTACAATGAGCAGTTCTTC. V usage is TRBV11-3 and J usage is TRBJ2-1, with TRBD1 matching over 8 bases. CDR1 is SGHNT, CDR2 YENEEA, per germline. The CDR3 is 17 amino acids.

This sequence joins TRBV7-2 and TRBJ1-2; 12 nucleotides align to TRBD1. V shed 5 bases, J shed 7 bases, and the junction held 11 bases outside the gene matches. CDR1 SGHTA and CDR2 FQGNSA come from the germline V gene. This CDR3 has 16 residues. CDR3 bases: TGTGCCAGCAGCCCCACCGGGACAGGGGGCTTGTCTGGCTACACCTTC. It codes for CASSPTGTGGLSGYTF.

The V and J genes are TRBV27 and TRBJ2-5; a weak D match, TRBD1 (5 bases). Germline V gives CDR1 MNHEY, CDR2 SMNVEV (reference sequence). V lost 4 bases to trimming and J lost 0 bases, with 6 bases between them. The CDR3 extends over 13 amino acids. The CDR3 sequence: CASSWTHQETQYF. The CDR3 DNA sequence: TGTGCCAGCAGTTGGACACACCAAGAGACCCAGTACTTC.

This clone came up once. The CDR3 sequence is CASSPLGGQYF. In DNA form, the CDR3 reads TGTGCCAGCAGCCCCCTGGGGGGGCAGTACTTC. V and J are TRBV7-2 and TRBJ2-5; 7 positions match TRBD2. The CDR3 is made up of 11 amino acids. In germline, CDR1 is SGHTA, CDR2 FQGNSA. V gave up 5 bases and J gave up 11 bases; unmatched junction bases: 5.

The genes are TRBV7-2 and TRBJ1-2, with a weak D call TRBD1 (5 bases). CDR1 and CDR2 (germline): SGHTA, FQGNSA. Trimming took off 4 bases at V and 8 bases at J, with 14 bases between the two ends. The CDR3 totals 13 residues. CDR3 sequence reads: CASSSPRGGGYTF. The CDR3 nucleotides read TGTGCCAGCAGCTCCCCGCGCGGGGGGGGCTACACCTTC.

The chain employs TRBV4-3 and TRBJ2-7; TRBD2 aligns across 14 bases. The germline CDR1 and CDR2 sequences are LGHNA and YSLEER. V lost 1 base to trimming and J lost 8 bases; unmatched junction nucleotides: 13. This CDR3 has 18 amino acids. The CDR3 nucleotides are TGCGCCAGCAGCCAAGGGAGACTAGCGGGAGGGCCAGGTCGAAAGCAGTACTTC. This gives the protein CASSQGRLAGGPGRKQYF.

This chain connects TRBV5-6 to TRBJ2-3; D unresolved. Germline-derived CDR1 and CDR2 are SGHDT and YYEEEE. The CDR3 loop spans 14 amino acids. Trimming shortened V by 6 bases and J by 0 bases, and 11 bases separated the two germline ends. The DNA of the CDR3 is TGTGCCAGCACCCGAGGCTCGAGCACAGATACGCAGTATTTT. It specifies CASTRGSSTDTQYF.

The chain is built from TRBV9 and TRBJ2-7; 7 bases agree with TRBD1. Losses at the gene ends were 3 bases for V and 2 bases for J; bases not matched to a gene: 8. This CDR3 comprises 15 residues. Germline assignment: CDR1 SGDLS and CDR2 YYNGEE. DNA for the CDR3: TGTGCCAGCAGCGAGACAGGGAAGATCGCCTACGAGCAGTACTTC. This encodes CASSETGKIAYEQYF. The entire variable domain, with the rest obtained from reference TRBV9 and TRBJ2-7, is as follows: DSGVTQTPKHLITATGQRVTLRCSPRSGDLSVYWYQQSLDQGLQFLIQYYNGEERAKGNILERFSAQQFPDLHSELNLSSLELGDSALYFCASSETGKIAYEQYFGPGTRLTVT.